The T cell receptor (beta chain) described here comes from a study of CXCR3-negative and CXCR3-positive naive CD8 T cells. UMI-labeled 5' RACE yielded the TRB cDNA libraries. For each CDR3 protein, TCRdb gives one entry from its re-call of the 5' RACE reads, without DNA. This sample contains fewer than 80,000 distinct CDR3 sequences. The CDR3 totals 18 residues. CDR1 is LGHDT, CDR2 YNNKEL, per germline (reference sequence). This clonotype originated in a human donor in good health. Some clones in this sample may be carry-over from other donors' samples. The chain carries TRBV3-1 and TRBJ1-1; the D gene TCRdb calls, TRBD1, cannot be checked with no DNA. Sequencing input: naive CXCR3- CD8+ T cells from blood. Subset in this sample: CD45RO-CCR7+CD27+CD95- naive CD8+ T cells lacking CXCR3 (TNR3-). This CDR3 is CASSQDGGGWSRATEAFF.